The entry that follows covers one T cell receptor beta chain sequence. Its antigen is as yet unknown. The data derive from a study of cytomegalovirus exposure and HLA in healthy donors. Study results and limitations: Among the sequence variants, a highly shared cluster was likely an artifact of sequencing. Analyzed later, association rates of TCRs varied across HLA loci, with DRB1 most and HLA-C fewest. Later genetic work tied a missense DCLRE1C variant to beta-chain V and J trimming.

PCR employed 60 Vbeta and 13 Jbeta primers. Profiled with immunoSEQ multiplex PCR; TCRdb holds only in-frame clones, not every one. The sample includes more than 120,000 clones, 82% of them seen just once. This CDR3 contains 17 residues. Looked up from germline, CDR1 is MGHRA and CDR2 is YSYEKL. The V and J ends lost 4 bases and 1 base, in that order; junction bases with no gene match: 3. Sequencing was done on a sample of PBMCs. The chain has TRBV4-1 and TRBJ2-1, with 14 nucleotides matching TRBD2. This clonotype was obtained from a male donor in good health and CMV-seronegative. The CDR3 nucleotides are TGCGCCAGCAGCCTAGGACTAGCGGGAGGTTCCTACAATGAGCAGTTCTTC. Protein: CASSLGLAGGSYNEQFF.